Described below is a single TCR beta chain sequence and its context. This clone was observed a single time. The specificity of this receptor is unknown. No clone much larger than this one lies a single base away; base qualities are absent. The data stem from a study of shared clonotypes between healthy human individuals (TCRdb year 2020). As for the study more broadly: Three men and a couple of women, aged 18 to 49 years, made up the cohort. For each donor, CD4 naive and CD4 memory were each given three plates, CD8 naive was given two plates, and CD8 memory was given one plate. The study deeply sequenced blood TCR repertoires of five healthy adults to estimate repertoire size and the extent of clonotype sharing between individuals. Different laboratories and diverse techniques were used to prepare libraries and sequence TCR repertoires, to increase sequencing depth and limit assay-specific biases. Per donor, leukapheresis produced somewhere between about 0.94 and 8.9 billion PBMCs. The full study reports these points: Clonotypes shared by all four sorted-subset donors showed higher generation probabilities than non-shared clonotypes. The genetic and exposure-history diversity represented was limited by the small number of donors. Rarefaction of sorted-subset datasets indicated incomplete sequencing despite the large sequencing depth. Naive subsets generally had larger estimated clonotype richness than memory subsets did. Sharing across a handful of donors was observed for around 5% of naive CD4, over 3% of naive CD8, 2% to 2.5% of memory CD4, and over 0.3% of memory CD8 clonotypes. Based on pairwise subsampling, the degree of clonotype sharing among donors was expected to be affected by sequencing depth. Sampling was restricted to blood, and TCR repertoires in tissues likely differ from the TCR repertoires found in blood.

TCR CDR3 regions were amplified from genomic DNA by multiplex PCR using the deep immunoSEQ assay. Extracted genomic DNA from each cell subset was spread evenly across all wells of several immunoSEQ 96-well plates, with each plate serving as a replicate. For sorted subsets, 200 ng of genomic DNA, equivalent to around 29,000 T cell genomes, went into each replicate PCR. Purified libraries were measured with a Qubit 3.0 fluorometer, size-checked on a Bioanalyzer 2100, and measured again with the KAPA Library Quantification kit. A separate single-read 150-cycle Illumina NextSeq 550 flow cell was used to sequence each immunoSEQ 96-well plate. In the authors' own workflow: The immunoSEQ output contained only junctional sequences without quality scores, so filtering could not match that applied to full-length reads. Sequences were annotated with PyIR, a Python wrapper for IgBLAST v1.9, using IMGT germline references to assign V/J genes and CDR3. Reads with weak V/J assignments (E-value above 1e-6), missing CDR3, stop codons, out-of-frame junctions, or ambiguous translated residues were removed. V3J clonotypes were defined as sequences sharing the same inferred V gene, J gene, and CDR3 amino acid sequence. Percentage overlap between repertoires was computed as shared unique clonotypes divided by the size of the smaller repertoire. Repertoire richness was assessed with RTK rarefaction, the Chao1 estimator, and Recon v2.1 estimates of unobserved clonotypes. Generation probabilities for all TCRbeta clonotypes obtained by the gDNA method from several donors were computed using OLGA. TCRdb stores this immuneACCESS table with in-frame sequences only. Part of the clones is absent; in the studies checked, under half of the shortfall reflects unresolved V genes, and no reason is known for the rest. V and J calls and clone size are copied from that table; D and trimming were computed from the DNA. The sample table shows millions of clones, and roughly 93% are seen once. 0.39% of the sample belongs to the ten largest clones.

CDR1 and CDR2, looked up from the germline V gene (reference sequence), are PRHDT and FYEKMQ. Ends trimmed: V by 2 bases, J by 5 bases; bases unmatched to a gene: 13. Measured from the cysteine to the phenylalanine, the CDR3 is 17 residues long. Left in the record is the CDR3 DNA by itself, 51 bases read in frame from the first base. Healthy HIV-negative adults with no recently reported acute infections or vaccinations were included as donors. Every donor was a Caucasian adult living in Nashville, Tennessee, USA. CD4+ T cells were enriched by magnetic negative selection; naive cells were then positively selected on CD45RA, and the negative fraction formed the memory subset. Blood was obtained by leukapheresis, after which PBMCs were separated by Ficoll-Histopaque density gradient centrifugation and cryopreserved in liquid nitrogen vapor phase. Analytical flow cytometry was used to check the purity and quantity of every magnetically sorted T cell population. Genomic DNA was isolated from every sorted fraction and measured by UV absorbance on a Nanodrop 2000c.

The V and J segments used are TRBV13 and TRBJ2-5, and TRBD2 aligns with 8 junction nucleotides. This receptor was identified in a man aged 18 to 30 in good health. Some clones in this sample may be carry-over from other donors' samples. The material sequenced was naive CD4+ T cells from PBMCs. Explained via the paper, the cell subset or site label denotes: CD45RA+ positively selected. The CDR3 is CASSLYKTSGRRETQYF. In nucleotides, the sequence is TGTGCCAGCAGCTTATATAAGACGAGCGGGAGAAGGGAGACCCAGTACTTC.